These 12 T cell receptor beta chains came from one sample sequenced in a study of blood T cells in healthy people across ages. Then a second PCR, running about 6 to 12 cycles, was carried out with a sample-barcoded 5' primer and a J-beta primer mix. TCRdb ran MiXCR on the 5' RACE reads and lists one entry per CDR3 protein. The sample has 800,000 or so distinct CDR3 sequences; roughly 25% are singletons. These data also featured in a second study, about T cells of mothers and their children.

The sequenced material came from blood. The receptors derive from a boy between 10 and 17 years old in good health.

This clonotype was counted between two and nine times. This chain uses TRBV20-1 with TRBJ2-1, with a possible D match to TRBD2 (6 bases). The CDR3 spans 15 residues. Germline loops: CDR1 DFQATT, CDR2 SNEGSKA (reference sequence). Trimming left V 3 bases short and J 6 bases short, with 18 bases between. DNA of the CDR3: TGCAGTGCTAGTTCCGTGGAGGGAGTGGGCAATGAGCAGTTCTTC. Encoded protein: CSASSVEGVGNEQFF.

This CDR3 is CASSPDLDEQFF. CDR3 DNA sequence: TGTGCCAGCAGCCCCGATTTGGATGAGCAGTTCTTC. This chain connects TRBV9 to TRBJ2-5; D remains unclear. The J call is uncertain, as TRBJ2-1 better fits the DNA end. The V gene's germline CDR1 is SGDLS and CDR2 YYNGEE. The CDR3 spans 12 residues.

The rearrangement joins TRBV7-2 to TRBJ2-1; D is perhaps TRBD1 or TRBD2 (7 bases each). Trimming stripped 4 bases from V and 0 bases from J, with 19 bases between. CDR1 is SGHTA and CDR2 is FQGNSA in the germline V gene. The CDR3 totals 18 residues. CDR3: CASSSTRGGGGSYNEQFF. Written as DNA, the CDR3 is TGTGCCAGCAGCTCAACCCGAGGGGGCGGGGGCTCCTACAATGAGCAGTTCTTC.

The chain is built from TRBV6-6 and TRBJ1-1; 7 bases line up with TRBD1. Trimming cost V 5 bases and J 1 base; bases outside gene matches: 7. The germline V gene has CDR1 MNHNY and CDR2 SVGAGI (reference sequence). CDR3 size: 15 residues. The CDR3 sequence is CASSGPGTANTEAFF. CDR3 in DNA: TGTGCCAGCAGTGGGCCCGGGACAGCGAACACTGAAGCTTTCTTT.

As for this clonotype: One junction end disagrees with the germline gene, perhaps due to a read error. The chain uses TRBV12-3 or TRBV12-4 and TRBJ1-1, with unresolved D. The CDR3 runs 16 residues. CDR3 sequence: CASSFYQRHMNTEAFF. The DNA of the CDR3 is TGTGCCAGCAGTTTCTATCAGCGACACATGAACACTGAAGCCTTCTTT.

The chain uses TRBV27 and TRBJ1-5; unclear D gene. The CDR3 length is 17 residues. Germline CDR1 MNHEY, CDR2 SMNVEV (reference sequence). Trimming took 4 bases from V and 5 from J, leaving 21 bases between them. CDR3 in amino acids: CASSSVGGRRKDQPQHF. The CDR3 DNA sequence: TGTGCCAGCAGTTCGGTAGGAGGGAGAAGAAAGGATCAGCCCCAGCATTTT.

This clonotype was detected a few times. The chain carries TRBV12-3 or TRBV12-4 and TRBJ1-1, with 7 bases lining up with TRBD1. Trimming at V came to 5 bases and at J to 4 bases, leaving 7 bases not matched to a gene. CDR3 length: 14 amino acids. CDR3 DNA: TGTGCCAGCAGTCGTTTAACAGGGGTCACTGAAGCTTTCTTT. Translated, it gives CASSRLTGVTEAFF.

There are a few counts of this clonotype. The chain has TRBV20-1 and TRBJ1-1, with D possibly being TRBD1 (6 bases). Germline values: CDR1 DFQATT, CDR2 SNEGSKA (reference sequence). The CDR3 sequence is 11 residues long. This CDR3 is CRGASNTEAFF. The CDR3 DNA is TGCAGGGGGGCCTCGAACACTGAAGCTTTCTTT.

The chain couples TRBV9 to TRBJ2-3; 10 bases agree with TRBD1. CDR3 length: 16 residues. Germline CDR1 SGDLS, CDR2 YYNGEE. The V and J ends lost 3 bases and 1 base, in that order; junction bases with no gene match: 5. The CDR3 reads CASSAWGTGGTDTQYF. CDR3 bases: TGTGCCAGCAGCGCCTGGGGGACAGGGGGCACAGATACGCAGTATTTT.

The gene calls are TRBV7-2 and TRBJ1-5, with 7 bases aligning to TRBD1. CDR3 length: 13 amino acids. CDR1 is SGHTA and CDR2 is FQGNSA in the germline V gene. The V and J ends lost 5 bases and 5 bases, in that order; junction bases with no gene match: 3. Here the CDR3 reads CASSTRGDQPQHF. The CDR3 DNA reads TGTGCCAGCAGCACCAGGGGGGATCAGCCCCAGCATTTT.

This clonotype was seen more than once but under ten times. Compared with germline, one end of the junction differs, possibly owing to a read error. The chain joins TRBV7-9 to TRBJ1-3, with a tentative D call TRBD1 (5 bases). The germline V gene encodes CDR1 SEHNR and CDR2 FQNEAQ (reference sequence). The CDR3 has 15 residues. CDR3 DNA sequence: TGTACCAGCAGCCCGGGACGGACCTCTGGAAACACCATATATTTT. This translates into CTSSPGRTSGNTIYF.

V and J are TRBV3-1 and TRBJ1-6; no definite D call. The V and J ends lost 0 bases and 10 bases respectively, with 10 bases between them. Germline V gene data show CDR1 as LGHDT and CDR2 as YNNKEL (reference sequence). The CDR3 loop spans 14 amino acids. CDR3: CASSQDAKGSPLHF. CDR3 DNA: TGTGCCAGCAGCCAAGACGCTAAAGGATCACCCCTCCACTTT.